The 5 T cell receptor beta chains reported below all come from one sample, sequenced in a study of blood T cell repertoires in COVID-19. The table came from immunoSEQ multiplex PCR; TCRdb's copy has only in-frame clones and leaves some out. The table has just under 90,000 clones, about two thirds seen once. Sequenced material: peripheral blood. These receptors were taken from a woman of 80 years or more with acute or convalescent COVID-19.

This sequence joins TRBV9 and TRBJ1-2; D may be TRBD1 (5 bases). The germline V and J ends were trimmed by 4 bases and 9 bases, with 13 bases remaining between them. This CDR3 region has 12 residues. CDR1 is SGDLS and CDR2 is YYNGEE in the germline V gene. The CDR3 DNA reads TGTGCCAGCAGCCGGGACTTTTGGAGCTACACCTTC. As protein: CASSRDFWSYTF. Drawing the rest from reference TRBV9 and TRBJ1-2, the complete variable domain is DSGVTQTPKHLITATGQRVTLRCSPRSGDLSVYWYQQSLDQGLQFLIQYYNGEERAKGNILERFSAQQFPDLHSELNLSSLELGDSALYFCASSRDFWSYTFGSGTRLTVV.

The chain uses TRBV19 and TRBJ1-6; possible D gene TRBD1, 6 bases. V gave up 8 bases and J gave up 10 bases, with 18 bases separating them. The CDR3 is 14 amino acids. The germline V gene has CDR1 LNHDA and CDR2 SQIVND (reference sequence). The CDR3 nucleotides read TGTGCCAGTGGCTCATCGGGGGGGCCCTCACCCCTCCACTTT. Encoded protein: CASGSSGGPSPLHF.

This chain uses TRBV3-1 (or the pseudogene TRBV3-2) with TRBJ1-1; 8 bases agree with TRBD1. Germline V gene sequence: CDR1 LGHDT, CDR2 YNNKEL (reference sequence). The V gene end was trimmed by 1 base and the J gene end by 11 bases; junction bases not matched to a gene: 6. This CDR3 comprises 13 residues. The CDR3 bases are TGTGCCAGCAGCCAAGGTCAGGGGGCGCGTGCTTTCTTT. Translated, it gives CASSQGQGARAFF.

The CDR3 loop is CASSQGATDTQYF. The CDR3 coding sequence is TGCGCCAGCAGCCAGGGGGCTACAGATACGCAGTATTTT. The rearrangement joins TRBV5-1 to TRBJ2-3; 8 bases are a match to TRBD1. Germline V gene sequence: CDR1 SGHRS, CDR2 YFSETQ. The CDR3 covers 13 residues. V gave up 4 bases and J gave up 3 bases; unmatched junction bases: 1.

V usage is TRBV7-2 and J usage is TRBJ2-5, with TRBD1 identical over 10 bases. The CDR3 covers 15 residues. Looked up from germline, CDR1 is SGHTA and CDR2 is FQGNSA. The V gene end was trimmed by 6 bases and the J gene end by 2 bases; junction bases not matched to a gene: 6. CDR3 nucleotide sequence: TGTGCCAGCAGACGTGCGGGACAGGGGCAAGAGACCCAGTACTTC. Amino acid sequence: CASRRAGQGQETQYF.